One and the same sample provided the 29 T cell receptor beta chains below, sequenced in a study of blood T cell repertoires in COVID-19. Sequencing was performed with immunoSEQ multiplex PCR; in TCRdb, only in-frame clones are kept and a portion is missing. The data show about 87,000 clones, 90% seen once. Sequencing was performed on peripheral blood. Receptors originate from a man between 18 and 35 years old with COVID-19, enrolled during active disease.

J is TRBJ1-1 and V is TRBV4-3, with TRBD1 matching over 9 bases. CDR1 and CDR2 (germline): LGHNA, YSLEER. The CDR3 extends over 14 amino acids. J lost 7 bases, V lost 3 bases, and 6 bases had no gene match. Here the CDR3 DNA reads TGCGCCAGCAGCCAGGATTGGACAGGGGTTGAAGCTTTCTTT. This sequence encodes CASSQDWTGVEAFF.

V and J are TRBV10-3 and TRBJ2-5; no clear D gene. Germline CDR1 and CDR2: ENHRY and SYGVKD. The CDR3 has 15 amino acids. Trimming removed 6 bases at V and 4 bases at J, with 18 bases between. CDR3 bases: TGTGCCATCAGGGGTGGTCAGCGAATGGGAGAGACCCAGTACTTC. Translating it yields CAIRGGQRMGETQYF.

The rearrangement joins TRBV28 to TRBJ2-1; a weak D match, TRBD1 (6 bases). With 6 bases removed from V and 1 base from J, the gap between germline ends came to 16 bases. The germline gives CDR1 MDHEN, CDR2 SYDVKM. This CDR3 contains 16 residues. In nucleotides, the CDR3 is TGTGCCAGCAGCGCTTTTGGGGGCGAATCCTACAATGAGCAGTTCTTC. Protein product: CASSAFGGESYNEQFF.

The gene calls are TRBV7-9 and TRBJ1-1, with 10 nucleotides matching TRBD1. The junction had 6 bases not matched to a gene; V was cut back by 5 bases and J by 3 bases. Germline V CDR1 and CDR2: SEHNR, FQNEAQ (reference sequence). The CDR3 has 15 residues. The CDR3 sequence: CASSPRGQGYTEAFF. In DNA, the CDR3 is TGTGCCAGCAGCCCGAGGGGACAGGGGTACACTGAAGCTTTCTTT.

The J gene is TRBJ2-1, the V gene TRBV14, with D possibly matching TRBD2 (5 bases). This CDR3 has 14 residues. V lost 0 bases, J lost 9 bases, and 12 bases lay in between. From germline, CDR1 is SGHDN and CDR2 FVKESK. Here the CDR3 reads CASSQDAGRGEQFF. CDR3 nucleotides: TGTGCCAGCAGCCAAGATGCCGGTCGGGGTGAGCAGTTCTTC. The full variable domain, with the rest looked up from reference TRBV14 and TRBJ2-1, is EAGVTQFPSHSVIEKGQTVTLRCDPISGHDNLYWYRRVMGKEIKFLLHFVKESKQDESGMPNNRFLAERTGGTYSTLKVQPAELEDSGVYFCASSQDAGRGEQFFGPGTRLTVL.

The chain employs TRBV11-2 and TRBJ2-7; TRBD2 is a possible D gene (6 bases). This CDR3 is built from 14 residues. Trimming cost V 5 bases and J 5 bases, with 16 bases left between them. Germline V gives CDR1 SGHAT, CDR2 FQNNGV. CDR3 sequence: CASSPLTRVNEQYF. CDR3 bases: TGTGCCAGCAGCCCGTTGACTAGAGTCAACGAGCAGTACTTC.

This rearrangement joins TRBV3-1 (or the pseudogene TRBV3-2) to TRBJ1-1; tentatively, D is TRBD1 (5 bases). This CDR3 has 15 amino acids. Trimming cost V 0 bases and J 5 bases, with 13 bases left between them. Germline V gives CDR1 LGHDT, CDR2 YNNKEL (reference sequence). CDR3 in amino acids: CASSQEGGAFTEAFF. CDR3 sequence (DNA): TGTGCCAGCAGCCAAGAAGGTGGGGCCTTTACTGAAGCTTTCTTT.

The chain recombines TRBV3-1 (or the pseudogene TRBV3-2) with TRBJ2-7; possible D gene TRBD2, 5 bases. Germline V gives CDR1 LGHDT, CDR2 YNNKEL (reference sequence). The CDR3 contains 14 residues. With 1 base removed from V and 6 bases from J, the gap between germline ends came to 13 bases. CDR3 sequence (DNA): TGTGCCAGCAGCCAAGCGGGGTCCAGCGGCGAGCAGTACTTC. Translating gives CASSQAGSSGEQYF.

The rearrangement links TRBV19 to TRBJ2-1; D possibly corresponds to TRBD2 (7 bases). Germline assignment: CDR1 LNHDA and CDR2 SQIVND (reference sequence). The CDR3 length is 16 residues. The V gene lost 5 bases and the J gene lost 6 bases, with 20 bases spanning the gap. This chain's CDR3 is CASSLGGAGKGNEQFF. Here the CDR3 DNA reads TGTGCCAGTAGTCTGGGGGGGGCAGGGAAGGGCAATGAGCAGTTCTTC.

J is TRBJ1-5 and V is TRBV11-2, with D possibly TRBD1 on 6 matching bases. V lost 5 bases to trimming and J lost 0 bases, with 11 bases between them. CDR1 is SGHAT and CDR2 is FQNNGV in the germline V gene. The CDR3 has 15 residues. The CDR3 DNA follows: TGTGCCAGCAGCGAAGGGGGATATAGCAATCAGCCCCAGCATTTT. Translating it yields CASSEGGYSNQPQHF.

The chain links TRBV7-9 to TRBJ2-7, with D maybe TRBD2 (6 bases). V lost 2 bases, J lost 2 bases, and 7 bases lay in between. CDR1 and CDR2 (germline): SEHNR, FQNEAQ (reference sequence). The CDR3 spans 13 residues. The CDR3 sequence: CASSLRGTYEQYF. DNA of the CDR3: TGTGCCAGCAGCTTACGGGGGACCTACGAGCAGTACTTC.

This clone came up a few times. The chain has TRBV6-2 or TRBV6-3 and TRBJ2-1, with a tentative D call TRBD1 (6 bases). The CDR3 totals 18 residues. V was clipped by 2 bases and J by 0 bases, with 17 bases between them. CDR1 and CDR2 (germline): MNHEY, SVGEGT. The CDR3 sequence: CASSYPGQSGSSYNEQFF. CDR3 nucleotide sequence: TGTGCCAGCAGTTACCCGGGACAAAGTGGGAGCTCCTACAATGAGCAGTTCTTC.

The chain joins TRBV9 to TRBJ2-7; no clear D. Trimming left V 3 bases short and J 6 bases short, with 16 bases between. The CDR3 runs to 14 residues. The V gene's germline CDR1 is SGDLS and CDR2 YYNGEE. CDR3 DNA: TGTGCCAGCAGCGCCGGATCCCCCGAGGCCGAGCAGTACTTC. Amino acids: CASSAGSPEAEQYF.

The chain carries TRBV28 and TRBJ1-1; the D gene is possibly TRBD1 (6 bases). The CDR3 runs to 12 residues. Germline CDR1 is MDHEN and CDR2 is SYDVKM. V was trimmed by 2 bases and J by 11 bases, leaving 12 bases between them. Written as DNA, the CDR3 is TGTGCCAGCAGTTTAGTGACAGGCCGGGCTTTCTTT. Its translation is CASSLVTGRAFF.

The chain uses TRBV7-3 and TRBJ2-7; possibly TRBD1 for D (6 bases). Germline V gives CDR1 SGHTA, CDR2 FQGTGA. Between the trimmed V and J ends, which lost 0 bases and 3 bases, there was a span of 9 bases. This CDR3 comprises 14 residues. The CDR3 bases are TGTGCCAGCAGCTTAACGGGACACAGCTACGAGCAGTACTTC. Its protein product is CASSLTGHSYEQYF. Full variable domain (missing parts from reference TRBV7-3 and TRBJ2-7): GAGVSQTPSNKVTEKGKYVELRCDPISGHTALYWYRQSLGQGPEFLIYFQGTGAADDSGLPNDRFFAVRPEGSVSTLKIQRTERGDSAVYLCASSLTGHSYEQYFGPGTRLTVT.

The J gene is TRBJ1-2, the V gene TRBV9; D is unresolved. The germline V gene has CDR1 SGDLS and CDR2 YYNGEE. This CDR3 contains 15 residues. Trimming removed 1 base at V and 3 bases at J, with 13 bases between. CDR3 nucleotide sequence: TGTGCCAGCAGCGTATCCACGCACGAGGACTATGGCTACACCTTC. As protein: CASSVSTHEDYGYTF.

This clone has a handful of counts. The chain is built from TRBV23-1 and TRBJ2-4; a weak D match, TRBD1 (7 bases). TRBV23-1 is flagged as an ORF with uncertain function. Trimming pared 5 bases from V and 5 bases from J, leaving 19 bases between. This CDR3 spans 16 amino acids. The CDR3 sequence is CASSRRQGGVQNIQYF. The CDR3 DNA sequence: TGCGCCAGCAGTAGACGACAGGGCGGGGTTCAAAACATTCAGTACTTC.

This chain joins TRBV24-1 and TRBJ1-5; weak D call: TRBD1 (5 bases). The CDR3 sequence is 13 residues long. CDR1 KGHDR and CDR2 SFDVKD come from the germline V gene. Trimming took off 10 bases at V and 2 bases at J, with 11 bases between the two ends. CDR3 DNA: TGTGCCACGGCCTTAGGGGGCAATCAGCCCCAGCATTTT. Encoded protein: CATALGGNQPQHF.

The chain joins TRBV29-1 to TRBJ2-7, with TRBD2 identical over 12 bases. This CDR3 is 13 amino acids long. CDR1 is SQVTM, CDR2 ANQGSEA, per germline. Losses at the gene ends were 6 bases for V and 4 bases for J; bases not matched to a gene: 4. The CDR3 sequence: CSVRLAGAYEQYF. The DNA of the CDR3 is TGCAGCGTCAGACTAGCGGGAGCTTACGAGCAGTACTTC.

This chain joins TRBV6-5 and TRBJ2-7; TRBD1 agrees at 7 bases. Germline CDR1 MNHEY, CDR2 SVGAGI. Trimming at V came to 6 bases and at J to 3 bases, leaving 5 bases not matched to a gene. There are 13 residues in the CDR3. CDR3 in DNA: TGTGCCAGCAGCCCGGGGACAGACTACGAGCAGTACTTC. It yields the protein CASSPGTDYEQYF.

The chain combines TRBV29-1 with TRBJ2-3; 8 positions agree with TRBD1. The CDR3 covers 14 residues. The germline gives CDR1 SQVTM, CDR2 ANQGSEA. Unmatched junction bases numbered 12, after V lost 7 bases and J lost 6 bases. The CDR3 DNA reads TGCAGCGCGCAGGGGGCGGGATTGTCTGATACGCAGTATTTT. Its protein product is CSAQGAGLSDTQYF.

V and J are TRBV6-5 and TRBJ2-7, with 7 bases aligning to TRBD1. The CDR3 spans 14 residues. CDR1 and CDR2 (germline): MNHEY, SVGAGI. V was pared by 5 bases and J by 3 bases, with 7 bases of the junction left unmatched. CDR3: CASSQGDKLYEQYF. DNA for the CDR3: TGTGCCAGCAGTCAGGGGGACAAGCTCTACGAGCAGTACTTC.

CDR3 nucleotide sequence: TGTGCCAGCAGTGTAAACCTCGGGGACACCATATATTTT. Protein product: CASSVNLGDTIYF. This chain links TRBV25-1 with TRBJ1-3, with D unresolved. Germline assignment: CDR1 MGHDK and CDR2 SYGVNS. Trimming shortened V by 4 bases and J by 8 bases, and 12 bases separated the two germline ends. This CDR3 has 13 residues.

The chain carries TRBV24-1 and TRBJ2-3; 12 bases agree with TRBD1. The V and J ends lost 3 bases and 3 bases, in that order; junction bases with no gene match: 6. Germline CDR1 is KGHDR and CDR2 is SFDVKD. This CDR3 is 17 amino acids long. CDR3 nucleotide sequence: TGTGCCACCAGTGATCCGGGGGACAGGGGGCCGACAGATACGCAGTATTTT. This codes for CATSDPGDRGPTDTQYF.

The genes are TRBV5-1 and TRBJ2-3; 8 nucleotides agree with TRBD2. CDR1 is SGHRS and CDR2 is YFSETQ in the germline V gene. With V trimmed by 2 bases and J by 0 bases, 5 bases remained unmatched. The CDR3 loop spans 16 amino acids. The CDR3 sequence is CASSFSGGLSTDTQYF. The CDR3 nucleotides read TGCGCCAGCAGCTTTTCGGGGGGGCTTAGCACAGATACGCAGTATTTT.

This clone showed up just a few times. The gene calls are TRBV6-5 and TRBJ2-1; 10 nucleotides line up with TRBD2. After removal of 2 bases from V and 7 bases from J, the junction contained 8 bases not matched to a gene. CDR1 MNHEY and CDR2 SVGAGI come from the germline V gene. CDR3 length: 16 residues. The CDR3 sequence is CASSYGRTSGLNEQFF. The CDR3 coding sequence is TGTGCCAGCAGTTACGGGCGGACTAGCGGCCTGAATGAGCAGTTCTTC.

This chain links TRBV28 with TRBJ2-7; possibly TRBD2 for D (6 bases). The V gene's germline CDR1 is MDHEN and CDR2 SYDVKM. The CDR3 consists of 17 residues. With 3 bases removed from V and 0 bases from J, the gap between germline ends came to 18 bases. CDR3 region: CASSLALAFTRSYEQYF. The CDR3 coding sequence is TGTGCCAGCAGTTTGGCTCTAGCGTTCACCCGCTCCTACGAGCAGTACTTC.

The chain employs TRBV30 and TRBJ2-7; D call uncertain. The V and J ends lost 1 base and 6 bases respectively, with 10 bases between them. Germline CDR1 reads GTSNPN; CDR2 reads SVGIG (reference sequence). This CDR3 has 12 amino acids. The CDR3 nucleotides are TGTGCCTGGAGTGAAGGAGCCCGCGAGCAGTACTTC. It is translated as CAWSEGAREQYF.

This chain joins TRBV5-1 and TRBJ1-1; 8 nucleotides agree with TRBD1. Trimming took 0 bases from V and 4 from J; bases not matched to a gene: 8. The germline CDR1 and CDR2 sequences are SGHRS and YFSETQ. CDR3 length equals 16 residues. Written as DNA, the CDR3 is TGCGCCAGCAGCTTGGGGCCCCGACAGGGGCCCACTGAAGCTTTCTTT. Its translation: CASSLGPRQGPTEAFF.